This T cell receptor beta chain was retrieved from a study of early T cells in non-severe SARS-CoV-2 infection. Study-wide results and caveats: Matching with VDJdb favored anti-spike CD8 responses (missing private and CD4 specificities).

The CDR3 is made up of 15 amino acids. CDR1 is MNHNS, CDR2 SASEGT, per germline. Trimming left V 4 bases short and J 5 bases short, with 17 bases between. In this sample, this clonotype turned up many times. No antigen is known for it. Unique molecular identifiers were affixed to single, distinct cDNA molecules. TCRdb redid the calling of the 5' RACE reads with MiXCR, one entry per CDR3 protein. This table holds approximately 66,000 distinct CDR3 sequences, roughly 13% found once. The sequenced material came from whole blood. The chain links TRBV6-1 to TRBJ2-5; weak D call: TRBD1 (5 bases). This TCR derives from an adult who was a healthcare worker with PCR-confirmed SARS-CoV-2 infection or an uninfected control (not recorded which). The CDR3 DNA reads TGTGCCAGCAGTGTAGGACAACGGTCAATGGAGACCCAGTACTTC. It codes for CASSVGQRSMETQYF.